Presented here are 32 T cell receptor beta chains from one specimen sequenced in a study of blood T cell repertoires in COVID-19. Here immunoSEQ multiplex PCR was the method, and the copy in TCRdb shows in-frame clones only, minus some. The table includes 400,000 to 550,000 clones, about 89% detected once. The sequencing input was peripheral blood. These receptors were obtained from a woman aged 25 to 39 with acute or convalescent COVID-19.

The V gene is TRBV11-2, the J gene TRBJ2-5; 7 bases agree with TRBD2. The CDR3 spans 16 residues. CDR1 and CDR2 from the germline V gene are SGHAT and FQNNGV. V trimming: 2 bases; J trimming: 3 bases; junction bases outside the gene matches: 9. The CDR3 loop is CASSLRYFAGEETQYF. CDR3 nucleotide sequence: TGTGCCAGCAGCTTAAGATATTTCGCGGGGGAAGAGACCCAGTACTTC. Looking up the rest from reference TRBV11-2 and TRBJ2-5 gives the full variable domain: EAGVAQSPRYKIIEKRQSVAFWCNPISGHATLYWYQQILGQGPKLLIQFQNNGVVDDSQLPKDRFSAERLKGVDSTLKIQPAKLEDSAVYLCASSLRYFAGEETQYFGPGTRLLVL.

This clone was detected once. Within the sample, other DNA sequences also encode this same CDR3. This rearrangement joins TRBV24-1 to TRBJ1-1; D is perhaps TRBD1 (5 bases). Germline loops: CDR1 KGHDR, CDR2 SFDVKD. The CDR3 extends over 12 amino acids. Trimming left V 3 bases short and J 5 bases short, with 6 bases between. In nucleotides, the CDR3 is TGTGCCACCAGTGATCGGGGGACTGAAGCTTTCTTT. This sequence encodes CATSDRGTEAFF.

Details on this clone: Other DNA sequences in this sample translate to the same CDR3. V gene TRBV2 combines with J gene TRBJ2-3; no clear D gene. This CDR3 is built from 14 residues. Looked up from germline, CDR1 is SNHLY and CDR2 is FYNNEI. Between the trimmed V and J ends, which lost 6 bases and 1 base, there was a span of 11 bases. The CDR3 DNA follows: TGTGCCAGCAGCCGAGGCCCCGGCACAGATACGCAGTATTTT. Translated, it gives CASSRGPGTDTQYF.

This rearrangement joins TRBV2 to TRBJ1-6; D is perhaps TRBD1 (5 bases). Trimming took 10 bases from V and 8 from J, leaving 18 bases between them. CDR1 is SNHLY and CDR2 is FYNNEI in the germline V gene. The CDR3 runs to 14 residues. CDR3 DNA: TGTGCCACCTACGGGGGGGTTTGGGATTCACCCCTCCACTTT. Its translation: CATYGGVWDSPLHF.

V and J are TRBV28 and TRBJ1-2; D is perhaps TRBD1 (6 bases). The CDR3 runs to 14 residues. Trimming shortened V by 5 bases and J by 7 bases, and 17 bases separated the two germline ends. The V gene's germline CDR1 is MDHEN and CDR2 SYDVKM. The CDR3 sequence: CASSKVDTGLGYTF. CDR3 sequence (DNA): TGTGCCAGCAGTAAGGTGGACACAGGGCTTGGCTACACCTTC.

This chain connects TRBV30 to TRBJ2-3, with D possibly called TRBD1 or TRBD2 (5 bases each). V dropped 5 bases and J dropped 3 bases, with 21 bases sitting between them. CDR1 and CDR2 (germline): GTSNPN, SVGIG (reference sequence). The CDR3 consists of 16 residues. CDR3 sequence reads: CAWGTLMAAETDTQYF. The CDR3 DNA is TGTGCCTGGGGGACCCTCATGGCGGCTGAGACAGATACGCAGTATTTT.

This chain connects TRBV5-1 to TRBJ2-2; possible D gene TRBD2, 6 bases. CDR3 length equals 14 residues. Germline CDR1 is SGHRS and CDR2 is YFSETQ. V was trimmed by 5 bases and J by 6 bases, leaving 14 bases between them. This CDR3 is CASRRDSLAGELFF. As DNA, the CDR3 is TGCGCCAGCAGACGGGACTCTTTAGCCGGGGAGCTGTTTTTT.

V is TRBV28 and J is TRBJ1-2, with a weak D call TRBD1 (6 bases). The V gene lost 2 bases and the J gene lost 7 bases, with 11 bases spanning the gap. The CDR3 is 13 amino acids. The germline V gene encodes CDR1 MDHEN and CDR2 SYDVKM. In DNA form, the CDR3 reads TGTGCCAGCAGTTTAAACAGGGATTTTGGCTACACCTTC. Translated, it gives CASSLNRDFGYTF.

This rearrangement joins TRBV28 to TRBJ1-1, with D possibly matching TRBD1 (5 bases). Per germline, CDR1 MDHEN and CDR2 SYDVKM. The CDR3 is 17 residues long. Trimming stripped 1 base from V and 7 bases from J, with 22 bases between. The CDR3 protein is CASSLSGIWGQIGEAFF. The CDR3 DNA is TGTGCCAGCAGTTTATCAGGGATTTGGGGTCAAATTGGTGAAGCTTTCTTT.

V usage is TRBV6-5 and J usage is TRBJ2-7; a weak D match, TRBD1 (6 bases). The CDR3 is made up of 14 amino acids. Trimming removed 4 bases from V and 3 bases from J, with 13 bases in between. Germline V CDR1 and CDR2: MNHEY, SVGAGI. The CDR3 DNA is TGTGCCAGCAGTTCTGTGACAGGCTACTACGAGCAGTACTTC. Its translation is CASSSVTGYYEQYF.

CDR3 DNA: TGTGCCAGCAGAACACTAGCGGGGGGGTTCACCGGGGAGCTGTTTTTT. The encoded protein is CASRTLAGGFTGELFF. The rearrangement uses TRBV11-2 and TRBJ2-2; TRBD2 aligns across 13 bases. J was trimmed by 4 bases and V by 6 bases; bases with no gene match: 5. CDR3 length equals 16 residues. Germline V gene sequence: CDR1 SGHAT, CDR2 FQNNGV.

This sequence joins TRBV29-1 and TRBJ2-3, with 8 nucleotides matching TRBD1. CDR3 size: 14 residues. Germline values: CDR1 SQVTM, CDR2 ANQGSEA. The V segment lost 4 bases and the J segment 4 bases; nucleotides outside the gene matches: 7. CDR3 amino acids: CSVVIVDRADTQYF. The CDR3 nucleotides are TGCAGCGTTGTTATAGTGGACAGGGCAGATACGCAGTATTTT.

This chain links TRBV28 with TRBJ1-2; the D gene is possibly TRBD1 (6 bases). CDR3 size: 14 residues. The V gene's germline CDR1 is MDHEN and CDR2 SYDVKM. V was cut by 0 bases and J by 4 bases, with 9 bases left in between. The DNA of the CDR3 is TGTGCCAGCAGTTTATGGGGGGCGGGCTATGGCTACACCTTC. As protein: CASSLWGAGYGYTF.

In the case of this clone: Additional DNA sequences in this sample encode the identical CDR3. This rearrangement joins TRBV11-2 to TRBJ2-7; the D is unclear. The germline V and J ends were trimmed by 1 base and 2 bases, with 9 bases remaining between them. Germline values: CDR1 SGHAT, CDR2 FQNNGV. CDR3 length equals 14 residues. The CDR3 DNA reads TGTGCCAGCAGCTTAGGTGGCGGAACCTACGAGCAGTACTTC. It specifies CASSLGGGTYEQYF. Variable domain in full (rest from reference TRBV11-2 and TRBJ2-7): EAGVAQSPRYKIIEKRQSVAFWCNPISGHATLYWYQQILGQGPKLLIQFQNNGVVDDSQLPKDRFSAERLKGVDSTLKIQPAKLEDSAVYLCASSLGGGTYEQYFGPGTRLTVT.

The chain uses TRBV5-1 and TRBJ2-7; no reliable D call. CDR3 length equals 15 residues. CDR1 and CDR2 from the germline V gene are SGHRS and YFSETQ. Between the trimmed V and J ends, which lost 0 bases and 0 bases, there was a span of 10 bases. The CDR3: CASSLAPTHSYEQYF. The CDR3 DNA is TGCGCCAGCAGCTTGGCTCCGACACACTCCTACGAGCAGTACTTC.

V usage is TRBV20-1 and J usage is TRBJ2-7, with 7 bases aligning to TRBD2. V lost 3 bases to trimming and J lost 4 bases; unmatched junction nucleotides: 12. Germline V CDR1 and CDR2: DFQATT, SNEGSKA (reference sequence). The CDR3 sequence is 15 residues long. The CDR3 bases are TGCAGTGCTAGTTTAGGGAGGGGCCTAATATACGAGCAGTACTTC. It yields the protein CSASLGRGLIYEQYF.

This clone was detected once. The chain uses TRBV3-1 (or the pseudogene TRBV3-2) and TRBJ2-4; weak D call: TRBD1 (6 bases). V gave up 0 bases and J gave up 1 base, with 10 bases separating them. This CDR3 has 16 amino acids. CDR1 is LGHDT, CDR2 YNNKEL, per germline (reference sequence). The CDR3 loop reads CASSQEQGVAKNIQYF. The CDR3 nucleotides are TGTGCCAGCAGCCAAGAACAGGGAGTTGCCAAAAACATTCAGTACTTC.

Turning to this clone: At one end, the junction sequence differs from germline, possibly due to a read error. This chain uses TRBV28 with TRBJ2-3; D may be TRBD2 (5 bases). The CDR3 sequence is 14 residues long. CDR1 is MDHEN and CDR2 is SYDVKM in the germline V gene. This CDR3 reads CASSLLSSTDTQYF. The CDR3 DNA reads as TGTGCCAGCAGTTTACTATCTAGCACGGATACGCAGTATTTT.

Here the CDR3 DNA reads TGTGCCAGTAGTACCCGAACCGGGACAGGGGGGGATACGCAGTATTTT. Its protein is CASSTRTGTGGDTQYF. This chain joins TRBV19 and TRBJ2-3; 11 nucleotides agree with TRBD1. This CDR3 has 16 residues. With 4 bases clipped from V and 6 bases from J, the junction kept 9 bases outside the gene matches. Germline V gives CDR1 LNHDA, CDR2 SQIVND (reference sequence). The full variable domain, in which reference TRBV19 and TRBJ2-3 provide the parts outside the CDR3, is DGGITQSPKYLFRKEGQNVTLSCEQNLNHDAMYWYRQDPGQGLRLIYYSQIVNDFQKGDIAEGYSVSREKKESFPLTVTSAQKNPTAFYLCASSTRTGTGGDTQYFGPGTRLTVL.

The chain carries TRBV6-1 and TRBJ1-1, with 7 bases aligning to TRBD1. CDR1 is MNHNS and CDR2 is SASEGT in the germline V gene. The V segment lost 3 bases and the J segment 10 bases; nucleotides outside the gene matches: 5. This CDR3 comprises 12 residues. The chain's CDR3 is CASSDRQGRAFF. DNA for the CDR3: TGTGCCAGCAGTGACCGACAGGGCCGAGCTTTCTTT.

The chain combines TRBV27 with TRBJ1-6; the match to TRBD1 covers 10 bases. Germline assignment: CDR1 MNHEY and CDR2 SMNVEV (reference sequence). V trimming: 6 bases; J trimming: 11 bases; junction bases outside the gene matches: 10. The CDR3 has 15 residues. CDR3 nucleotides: TGTGCCAGCAGACTCTCGGGACAGGGGTTGACACCCCTCCACTTT. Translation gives CASRLSGQGLTPLHF.

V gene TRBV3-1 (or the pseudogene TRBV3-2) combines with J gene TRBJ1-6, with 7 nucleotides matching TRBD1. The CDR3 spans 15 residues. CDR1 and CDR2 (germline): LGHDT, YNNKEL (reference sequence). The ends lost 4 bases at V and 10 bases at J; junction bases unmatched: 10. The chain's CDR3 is CASSPLRQGFSPLHF. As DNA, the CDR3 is TGTGCCAGCAGCCCCCTGCGACAGGGATTCTCACCCCTCCACTTT.

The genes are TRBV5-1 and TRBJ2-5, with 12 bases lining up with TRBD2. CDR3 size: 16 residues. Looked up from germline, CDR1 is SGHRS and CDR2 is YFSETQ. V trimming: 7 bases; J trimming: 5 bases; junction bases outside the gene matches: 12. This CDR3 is CASATDSTSGGETQYF. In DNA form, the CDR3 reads TGCGCCAGCGCAACCGATTCGACTAGCGGGGGTGAGACCCAGTACTTC.

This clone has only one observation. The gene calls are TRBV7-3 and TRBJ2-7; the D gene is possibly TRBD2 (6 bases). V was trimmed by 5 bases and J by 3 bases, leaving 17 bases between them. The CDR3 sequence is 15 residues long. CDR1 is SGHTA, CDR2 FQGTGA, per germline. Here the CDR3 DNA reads TGTGCCAGCAGCCGGGGGACTGTCCCCATCTACGAGCAGTACTTC. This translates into CASSRGTVPIYEQYF. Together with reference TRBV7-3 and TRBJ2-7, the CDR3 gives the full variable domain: GAGVSQTPSNKVTEKGKYVELRCDPISGHTALYWYRQSLGQGPEFLIYFQGTGAADDSGLPNDRFFAVRPEGSVSTLKIQRTERGDSAVYLCASSRGTVPIYEQYFGPGTRLTVT.

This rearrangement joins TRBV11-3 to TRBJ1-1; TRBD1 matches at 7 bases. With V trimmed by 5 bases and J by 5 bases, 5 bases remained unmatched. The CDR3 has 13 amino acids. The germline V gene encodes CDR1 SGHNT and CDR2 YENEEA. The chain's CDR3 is CASSQNRGTEAFF. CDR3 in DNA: TGTGCCAGCAGCCAAAACAGGGGTACTGAAGCTTTCTTT.

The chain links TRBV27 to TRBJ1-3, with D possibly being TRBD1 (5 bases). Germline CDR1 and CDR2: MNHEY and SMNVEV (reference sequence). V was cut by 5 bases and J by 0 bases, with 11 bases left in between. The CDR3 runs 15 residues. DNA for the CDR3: TGTGCCAGCAGTCCACGACAGAACTCTGGAAACACCATATATTTT. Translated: CASSPRQNSGNTIYF.

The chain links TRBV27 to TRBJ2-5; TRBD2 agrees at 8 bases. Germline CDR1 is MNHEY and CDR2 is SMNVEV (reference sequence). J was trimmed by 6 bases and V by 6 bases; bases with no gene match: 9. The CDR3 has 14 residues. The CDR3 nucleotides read TGTGCCAGCAGCCCGGGACTAGTGCTTCAGACCCAGTACTTC. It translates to CASSPGLVLQTQYF.

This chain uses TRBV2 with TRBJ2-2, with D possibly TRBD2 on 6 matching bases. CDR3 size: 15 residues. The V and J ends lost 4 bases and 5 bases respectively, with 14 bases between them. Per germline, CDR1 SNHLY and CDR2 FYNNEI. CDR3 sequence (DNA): TGTGCCAGCAGTGCCCGGGGGTTGGTGACCGGGGAGCTGTTTTTT. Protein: CASSARGLVTGELFF. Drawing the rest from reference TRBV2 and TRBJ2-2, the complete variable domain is EPEVTQTPSHQVTQMGQEVILRCVPISNHLYFYWYRQILGQKVEFLVSFYNNEISEKSEIFDDQFSVERPDGSNFTLKIRSTKLEDSAMYFCASSARGLVTGELFFGEGSRLTVL.

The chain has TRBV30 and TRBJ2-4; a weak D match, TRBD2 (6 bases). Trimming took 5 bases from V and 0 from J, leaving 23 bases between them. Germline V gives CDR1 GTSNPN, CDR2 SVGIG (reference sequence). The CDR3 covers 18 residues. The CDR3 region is CAWGPAPGEGLAKNIQYF. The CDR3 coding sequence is TGTGCCTGGGGCCCCGCGCCGGGGGAAGGTCTAGCCAAAAACATTCAGTACTTC.

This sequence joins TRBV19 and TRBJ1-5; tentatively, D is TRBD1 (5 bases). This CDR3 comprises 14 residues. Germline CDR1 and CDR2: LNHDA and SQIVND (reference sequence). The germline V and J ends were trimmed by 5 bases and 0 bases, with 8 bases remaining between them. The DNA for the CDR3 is TGTGCCAGTAGTGGGGGGAATAGCAATCAGCCCCAGCATTTT. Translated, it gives CASSGGNSNQPQHF.

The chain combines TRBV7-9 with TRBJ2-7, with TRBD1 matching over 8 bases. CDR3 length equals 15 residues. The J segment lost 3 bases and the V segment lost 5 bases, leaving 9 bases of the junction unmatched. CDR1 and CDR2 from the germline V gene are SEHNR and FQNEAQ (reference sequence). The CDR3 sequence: CASSGRSRGLYEQYF. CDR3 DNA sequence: TGTGCCAGCAGCGGAAGATCCAGGGGGCTCTACGAGCAGTACTTC.

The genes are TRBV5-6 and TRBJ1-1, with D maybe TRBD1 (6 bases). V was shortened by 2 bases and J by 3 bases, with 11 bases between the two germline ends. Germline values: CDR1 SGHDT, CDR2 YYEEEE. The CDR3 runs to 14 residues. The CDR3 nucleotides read TGTGCCAGCAGCTTTGACAGGTCTCACACTGAAGCTTTCTTT. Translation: CASSFDRSHTEAFF.